These 21 T cell receptor beta chains were all obtained from the same sample, sequenced in a study of cytomegalovirus exposure and HLA in healthy donors. TCRdb's copy holds only in-frame clones and misses some; the assay was immunoSEQ multiplex PCR. This table holds approximately 71,000 clones, about 89% found once. The sequencing sample was made of PBMCs. The source of these receptors is a man aged 18 to 30 in good health and CMV-seronegative.

This clone was counted a single time. The chain combines TRBV5-1 with TRBJ2-3; the D gene is possibly TRBD2 (6 bases). The CDR3 length is 16 residues. V was trimmed by 6 bases and J by 4 bases, leaving 21 bases between them. Germline V CDR1 and CDR2: SGHRS, YFSETQ. DNA of the CDR3: TGCGCCAGCAAAGGTAAGGGAGGAACGGTATCAGATACGCAGTATTTT. This encodes CASKGKGGTVSDTQYF.

The sample holds one count of this clone. The V call is TRBV5-1, the J call TRBJ2-1, with 7 bases aligning to TRBD1. The V gene's germline CDR1 is SGHRS and CDR2 YFSETQ. The CDR3 sequence is 14 residues long. V lost 2 bases and J lost 7; bases outside the gene matches: 6. The CDR3 DNA reads as TGCGCCAGCAGCTTAATGACAGGGAAGAATGAGCAGTTCTTC. It codes for CASSLMTGKNEQFF.

Only one count was recorded for this clone. V is TRBV2 and J is TRBJ2-6; 7 positions match TRBD1. This CDR3 is 18 amino acids long. Trimming removed 7 bases from V and 0 bases from J; junction bases left unmatched: 12. Per the germline V gene, CDR1 is SNHLY and CDR2 is FYNNEI. CDR3 region: CASNFPGQKSSGANVLTF. The CDR3 nucleotides are TGTGCCAGCAACTTCCCGGGACAGAAAAGCTCTGGGGCCAACGTCCTGACTTTC. Full variable domain (outside the CDR3, taken from reference TRBV2 and TRBJ2-6): EPEVTQTPSHQVTQMGQEVILRCVPISNHLYFYWYRQILGQKVEFLVSFYNNEISEKSEIFDDQFSVERPDGSNFTLKIRSTKLEDSAMYFCASNFPGQKSSGANVLTFGAGSRLTVL.

The table lists this clone with a count of one. CDR3 amino acids: CASSLARPRWIGAGDYEQYF. CDR3 bases: TGTGCCAGCAGTTTAGCGCGACCTCGTTGGATCGGAGCGGGAGACTACGAGCAGTACTTC. The chain links TRBV28 to TRBJ2-7, with TRBD2 matching 8 bases. The germline CDR1 and CDR2 sequences are MDHEN and SYDVKM. J lost 3 bases, V lost 2 bases, and 21 bases had no gene match. The CDR3 is 20 amino acids. The full variable domain, with the rest looked up from reference TRBV28 and TRBJ2-7, is DVKVTQSSRYLVKRTGEKVFLECVQDMDHENMFWYRQDPGLGLRLIYFSYDVKMKEKGDIPEGYSVSREKKERFSLILESASTNQTSMYLCASSLARPRWIGAGDYEQYFGPGTRLTVT.

The chain employs TRBV2 and TRBJ2-5, with D perhaps TRBD1 (5 bases). The germline V and J ends were trimmed by 4 bases and 1 base, with 13 bases remaining between them. Germline lookup yields CDR1 SNHLY and CDR2 FYNNEI. This CDR3 contains 15 residues. This CDR3 is CASSVGREIQETQYF. The DNA for the CDR3 is TGTGCCAGCAGTGTGGGCAGGGAAATCCAAGAGACCCAGTACTTC.

The gene calls are TRBV7-2 and TRBJ1-1; D is possibly TRBD1 (5 bases). The germline V gene encodes CDR1 SGHTA and CDR2 FQGNSA. The CDR3 consists of 15 residues. With 5 bases removed from V and 1 base from J, the gap between germline ends came to 14 bases. The CDR3 sequence is CASSPLTVTNTEAFF. The DNA of the CDR3 is TGTGCCAGCAGCCCTCTGACAGTAACGAACACTGAAGCTTTCTTT.

V gene TRBV29-1 combines with J gene TRBJ2-4, with TRBD2 matching 7 bases. This CDR3 comprises 15 residues. Germline V CDR1 and CDR2: SQVTM, ANQGSEA. With V trimmed by 8 bases and J by 0 bases, 10 bases remained unmatched. The CDR3 reads CSFRDIAGAKNIQYF. In nucleotides, the CDR3 is TGCAGCTTCCGGGATATAGCGGGAGCCAAAAACATTCAGTACTTC.

This sequence joins TRBV9 and TRBJ2-7; 13 bases match TRBD2. The CDR3 is 15 amino acids. Trimming took 4 bases from V and 3 from J; bases not matched to a gene: 4. From germline, CDR1 is SGDLS and CDR2 YYNGEE. The chain's CDR3 is CASSLGLAGDYEQYF. The CDR3, as DNA: TGTGCCAGCAGCCTCGGACTAGCGGGAGACTACGAGCAGTACTTC.

The V and J genes are TRBV5-3 and TRBJ2-2; 10 positions match TRBD2. TRBV5-3 is flagged as an ORF with uncertain function. V dropped 4 bases and J dropped 4; count of bases not matched to a gene: 7. This CDR3 contains 16 residues. CDR3 in DNA: TGTGCCAGAAGCCCAAGTAGCGGGAGGTGCACCGGGGAGCTGTTTTTT. Its translation is CARSPSSGRCTGELFF.

A few counts support this clone. The chain carries TRBV2 and TRBJ2-7; tentative D call: TRBD1 (6 bases). V lost 7 bases, J lost 5 bases, and 18 bases lay in between. The CDR3 is made up of 14 amino acids. CDR1 is SNHLY, CDR2 FYNNEI, per germline. The CDR3 reads CASNQQGMGHEQYF. DNA of the CDR3: TGTGCCAGCAATCAACAGGGAATGGGCCACGAGCAGTACTTC.

This chain joins TRBV19 and TRBJ2-4; TRBD1 might be the D (6 bases). The CDR3 is 12 residues long. Per germline, CDR1 LNHDA and CDR2 SQIVND (reference sequence). Trimming cost V 11 bases and J 6 bases, with 14 bases left between them. The CDR3 is CAVTGYRNIQYF. In DNA form, the CDR3 reads TGTGCCGTGACAGGTTACAGAAACATTCAGTACTTC.

Here the CDR3 reads CASSPGQGQPGYTF. The CDR3 DNA sequence: TGTGCCAGCAGCCCGGGACAGGGGCAGCCCGGCTACACCTTC. This chain links TRBV5-4 with TRBJ1-2, with 10 positions matching TRBD1. The J segment lost 8 bases and the V segment lost 4 bases, leaving 8 bases of the junction unmatched. Germline V lookup: CDR1 SGHNT, CDR2 YYREEE (reference sequence). The CDR3 spans 14 residues.

V is TRBV28 and J is TRBJ1-1; 9 nucleotides align to TRBD1. CDR3 length equals 15 residues. Germline lookup yields CDR1 MDHEN and CDR2 SYDVKM. The junction had 2 bases not matched to a gene; V was cut back by 2 bases and J by 1 base. CDR3 nucleotides: TGTGCCAGCAGTTTAGCGGGACAGGGGAACACTGAAGCTTTCTTT. Amino acids: CASSLAGQGNTEAFF.

V gene TRBV5-8 combines with J gene TRBJ2-1; 8 bases line up with TRBD2. The CDR3 covers 14 residues. From germline, CDR1 is SGHTS and CDR2 YDEGEE. The ends lost 4 bases at V and 10 bases at J; junction bases unmatched: 10. This CDR3 is CASSRVGLAGEQFF. The CDR3 nucleotides are TGTGCCAGCAGCCGGGTTGGACTAGCAGGGGAGCAGTTCTTC.

This clone was seen a single time. V usage is TRBV19 and J usage is TRBJ2-1; tentative D call: TRBD2 (5 bases). V was trimmed by 4 bases and J by 0 bases, leaving 13 bases between them. Germline V gives CDR1 LNHDA, CDR2 SQIVND (reference sequence). The CDR3 has 16 residues. The CDR3: CASSNLAGLSYNEQFF. In DNA, the CDR3 is TGTGCCAGTAGTAATCTGGCCGGACTCTCCTACAATGAGCAGTTCTTC.

The rearrangement uses TRBV5-1 and TRBJ2-3; TRBD1 matches at 7 bases. With V trimmed by 3 bases and J by 3 bases, 7 bases remained unmatched. Germline CDR1 and CDR2: SGHRS and YFSETQ. This CDR3 region has 15 residues. CDR3 protein: CASSSLTGTTDTQYF. DNA for the CDR3: TGCGCCAGCAGCTCGTTGACAGGGACGACAGATACGCAGTATTTT.

The chain uses TRBV5-1 and TRBJ1-2; the D gene is possibly TRBD1 (5 bases). Germline V gene data show CDR1 as SGHRS and CDR2 as YFSETQ. CDR3 length: 16 residues. The ends were cut back, 0 bases at V and 5 bases at J, with 17 bases in the middle. The CDR3 sequence: CASSLAVTRQRYGYTF. In DNA form, the CDR3 reads TGCGCCAGCAGCTTGGCGGTTACGCGACAGAGGTATGGCTACACCTTC.

The J gene is TRBJ1-2, the V gene TRBV6-1; D unclear. Germline V gene data show CDR1 as MNHNS and CDR2 as SASEGT. This CDR3 region has 12 residues. Trimming shortened V by 2 bases and J by 4 bases, and 5 bases separated the two germline ends. The CDR3 DNA reads TGTGCCAGCAGTGAACAGTTCTATGGCTACACCTTC. Amino acid sequence: CASSEQFYGYTF.

The chain is built from TRBV4-3 and TRBJ2-7, with D unresolved. Between the trimmed V and J ends, which lost 1 base and 3 bases, there was a span of 13 bases. The V gene's germline CDR1 is LGHNA and CDR2 YSLEER. CDR3 length equals 15 residues. In DNA, the CDR3 is TGCGCCAGCAGCCAAGGGGTCGGGTCGGTCTACGAGCAGTACTTC. Its protein is CASSQGVGSVYEQYF.

The CDR3: CAISGTVGPYNEQFF. The CDR3 DNA reads as TGTGCCATCAGCGGGACAGTTGGTCCCTACAATGAGCAGTTCTTC. The chain links TRBV10-3 to TRBJ2-1; 7 bases line up with TRBD1. Germline CDR1 reads ENHRY; CDR2 reads SYGVKD. The junction had 7 bases not matched to a gene; V was cut back by 6 bases and J by 2 bases. This CDR3 region has 15 residues.

The genes are TRBV28 and TRBJ1-3, with TRBD1 identical over 9 bases. Germline values: CDR1 MDHEN, CDR2 SYDVKM. This CDR3 is 18 amino acids long. The V and J ends lost 1 base and 4 bases, in that order; junction bases with no gene match: 11. The CDR3 loop reads CASSLYGDREGYGNTIYF. CDR3 DNA: TGTGCCAGCAGTTTATATGGGGACAGGGAGGGATACGGAAACACCATATATTTT.